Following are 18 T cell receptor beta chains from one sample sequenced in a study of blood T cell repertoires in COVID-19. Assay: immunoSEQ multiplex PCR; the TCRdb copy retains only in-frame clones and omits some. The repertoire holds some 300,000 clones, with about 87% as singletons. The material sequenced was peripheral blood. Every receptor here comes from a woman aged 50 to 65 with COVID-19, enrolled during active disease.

CDR3 sequence reads: CASSQYSGEQYF. CDR3 in DNA: TGTGCCAGCAGCCAATATAGCGGGGAGCAGTACTTC. This chain uses TRBV3-1 (or the pseudogene TRBV3-2) with TRBJ2-7; the match to TRBD2 covers 7 bases. Germline lookup yields CDR1 LGHDT and CDR2 YNNKEL (reference sequence). V shed 2 bases, J shed 7 bases, and the junction held 2 bases outside the gene matches. The CDR3 extends over 12 amino acids.

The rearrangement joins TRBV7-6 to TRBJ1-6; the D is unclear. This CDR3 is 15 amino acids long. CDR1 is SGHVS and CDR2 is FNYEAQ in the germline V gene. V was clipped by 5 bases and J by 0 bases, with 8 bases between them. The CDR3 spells CASSRESSYNSPLHF. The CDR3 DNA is TGTGCCAGCAGCCGGGAGAGCTCCTATAATTCACCCCTCCACTTT.

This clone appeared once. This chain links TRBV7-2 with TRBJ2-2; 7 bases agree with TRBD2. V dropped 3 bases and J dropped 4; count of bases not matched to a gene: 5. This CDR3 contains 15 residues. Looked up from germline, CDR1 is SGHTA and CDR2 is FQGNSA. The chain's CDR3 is CASSLRTSGTGELFF. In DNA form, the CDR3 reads TGTGCCAGCAGCTTGCGGACTAGTGGCACCGGGGAGCTGTTTTTT.

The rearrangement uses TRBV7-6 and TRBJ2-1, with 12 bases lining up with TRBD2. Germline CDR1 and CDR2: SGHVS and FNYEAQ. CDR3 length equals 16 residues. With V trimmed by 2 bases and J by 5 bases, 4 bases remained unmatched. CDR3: CASSLFLAGGNNEQFF. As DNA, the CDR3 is TGTGCCAGCAGCTTATTTCTAGCGGGAGGGAACAATGAGCAGTTCTTC.

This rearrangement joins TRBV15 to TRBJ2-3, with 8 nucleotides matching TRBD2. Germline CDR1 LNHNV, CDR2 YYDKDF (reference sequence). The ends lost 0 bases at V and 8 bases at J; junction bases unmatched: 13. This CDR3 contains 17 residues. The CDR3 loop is CATSRDVAGTSMGTQYF. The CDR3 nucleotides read TGTGCCACCAGCAGAGACGTAGCGGGGACCTCGATGGGTACGCAGTATTTT.

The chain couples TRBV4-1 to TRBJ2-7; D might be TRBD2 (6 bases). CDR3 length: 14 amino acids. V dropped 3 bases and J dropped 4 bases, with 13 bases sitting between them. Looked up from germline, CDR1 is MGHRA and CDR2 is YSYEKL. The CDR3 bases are TGCGCCAGCAGCCACACCGGGAGTCTATACGAGCAGTACTTC. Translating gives CASSHTGSLYEQYF.

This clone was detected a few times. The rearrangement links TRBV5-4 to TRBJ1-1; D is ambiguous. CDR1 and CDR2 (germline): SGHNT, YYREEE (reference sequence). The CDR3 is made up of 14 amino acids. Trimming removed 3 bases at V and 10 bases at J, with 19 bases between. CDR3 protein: CASSSPGREGIAFF. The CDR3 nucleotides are TGTGCCAGCAGCTCGCCTGGTCGGGAAGGAATAGCTTTCTTT.

DNA of the CDR3: TGTGCCAGCTCACCCGCGTTGGGGCCGAACACCGGGGAGCTGTTTTTT. Amino acids: CASSPALGPNTGELFF. The J gene is TRBJ2-2, the V gene TRBV18; D is possibly TRBD1 (5 bases). The germline V gene has CDR1 KGHSH and CDR2 LQKENI. CDR3 length: 16 residues. V lost 3 bases and J lost 0, with 11 bases in between.

This CDR3 is CASIPQGQNEKLFF. Written as DNA, the CDR3 is TGTGCCAGCATCCCACAGGGTCAGAACGAAAAACTGTTTTTT. This sequence joins TRBV6-5 and TRBJ1-4; possible D gene TRBD1, 6 bases. In germline, CDR1 is MNHEY, CDR2 SVGAGI. V was cut by 7 bases and J by 8 bases, with 17 bases left in between. The CDR3 contains 14 residues.

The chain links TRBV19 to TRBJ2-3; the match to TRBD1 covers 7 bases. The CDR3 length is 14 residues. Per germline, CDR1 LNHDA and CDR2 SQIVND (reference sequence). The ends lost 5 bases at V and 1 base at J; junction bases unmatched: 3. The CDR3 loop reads CASSYGQGTDTQYF. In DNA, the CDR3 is TGTGCCAGTAGTTATGGACAGGGCACAGATACGCAGTATTTT.

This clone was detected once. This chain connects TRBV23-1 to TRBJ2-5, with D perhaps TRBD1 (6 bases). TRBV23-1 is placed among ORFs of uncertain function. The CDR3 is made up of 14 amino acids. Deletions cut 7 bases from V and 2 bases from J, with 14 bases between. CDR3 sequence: CASTTTGGQETQYF. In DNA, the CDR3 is TGCGCCAGCACCACGACAGGCGGTCAAGAGACCCAGTACTTC.

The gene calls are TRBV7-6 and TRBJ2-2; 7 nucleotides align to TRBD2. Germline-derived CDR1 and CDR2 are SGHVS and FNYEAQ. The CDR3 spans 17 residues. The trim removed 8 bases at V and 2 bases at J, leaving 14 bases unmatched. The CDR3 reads CASHFRAGTTNTGELFF. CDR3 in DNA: TGTGCCAGCCACTTCAGGGCCGGGACTACCAACACCGGGGAGCTGTTTTTT. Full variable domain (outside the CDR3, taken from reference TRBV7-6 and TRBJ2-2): GAGVSQSPRYKVTKRGQDVALRCDPISGHVSLYWYRQALGQGPEFLTYFNYEAQQDKSGLPNDRFSAERPEGSISTLTIQRTEQRDSAMYRCASHFRAGTTNTGELFFGEGSRLTVL.

CDR3 protein: CASSRTTGLSGNTIYF. DNA of the CDR3: TGCGCCAGCAGCCGTACTACAGGCCTCTCTGGAAACACCATATATTTT. The rearrangement joins TRBV5-1 to TRBJ1-3; D may be TRBD1 (5 bases). Germline CDR1 SGHRS, CDR2 YFSETQ. The germline V and J ends were trimmed by 4 bases and 0 bases, with 14 bases remaining between them. There are 16 residues in the CDR3.

The CDR3 DNA reads TGCGCCAGCAGTCGCGGGACTAGCGGGAACAATGAGCAGTTCTTC. It codes for CASSRGTSGNNEQFF. V usage is TRBV4-1 and J usage is TRBJ2-1; the match to TRBD2 covers 13 bases. There are 15 residues in the CDR3. Trimming at V came to 6 bases and at J to 5 bases, leaving 4 bases not matched to a gene. Germline CDR1 MGHRA, CDR2 YSYEKL.

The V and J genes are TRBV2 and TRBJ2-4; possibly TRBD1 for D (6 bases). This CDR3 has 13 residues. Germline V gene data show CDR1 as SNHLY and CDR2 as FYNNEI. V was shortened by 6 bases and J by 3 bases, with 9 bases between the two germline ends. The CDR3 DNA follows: TGTGCCAGCAGCTTGGACAGCAAAAACATTCAGTACTTC. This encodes CASSLDSKNIQYF.

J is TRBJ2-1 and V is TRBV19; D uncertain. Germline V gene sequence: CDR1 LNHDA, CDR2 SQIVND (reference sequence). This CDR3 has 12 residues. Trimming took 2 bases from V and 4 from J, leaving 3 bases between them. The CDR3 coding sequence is TGTGCCAGTAGTATAACATACAATGAGCAGTTCTTC. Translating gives CASSITYNEQFF. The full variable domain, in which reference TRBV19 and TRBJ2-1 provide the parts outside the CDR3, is DGGITQSPKYLFRKEGQNVTLSCEQNLNHDAMYWYRQDPGQGLRLIYYSQIVNDFQKGDIAEGYSVSREKKESFPLTVTSAQKNPTAFYLCASSITYNEQFFGPGTRLTVL.

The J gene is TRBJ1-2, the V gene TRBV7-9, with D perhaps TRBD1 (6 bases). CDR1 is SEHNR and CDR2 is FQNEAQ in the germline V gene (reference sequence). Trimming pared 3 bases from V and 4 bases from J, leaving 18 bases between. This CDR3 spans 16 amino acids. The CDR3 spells CASSFESLGAGYGYTF. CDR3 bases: TGTGCCAGCAGCTTCGAGTCTTTGGGGGCAGGCTATGGCTACACCTTC.

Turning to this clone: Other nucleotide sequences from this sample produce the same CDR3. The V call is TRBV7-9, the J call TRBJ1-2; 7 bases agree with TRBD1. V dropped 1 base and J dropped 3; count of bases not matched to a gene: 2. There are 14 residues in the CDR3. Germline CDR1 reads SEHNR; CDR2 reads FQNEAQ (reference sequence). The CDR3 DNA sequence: TGTGCCAGCAGCTTAGGGCAGGGGGACTATGGCTACACCTTC. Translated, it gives CASSLGQGDYGYTF.